The 32 T cell receptor beta chains reported below all come from one sample, sequenced in a study of cytomegalovirus exposure and HLA in healthy donors. Vbeta (60) and Jbeta (13) primers were used in the PCR. Clones were read by immunoSEQ multiplex PCR, and TCRdb kept only the in-frame ones, dropping some. This sample has roughly 180,000 clones, with 70% to 85% found just once. The sequenced sample was PBMCs. These receptors were collected from a woman aged 25 to 39 in good health and CMV-seropositive.

The V gene is TRBV2, the J gene TRBJ1-3; TRBD1 is a possible D gene (6 bases). Germline V gene data show CDR1 as SNHLY and CDR2 as FYNNEI. V lost 3 bases, J lost 0 bases, and 12 bases lay in between. This CDR3 is 16 amino acids long. CDR3 coding DNA: TGTGCCAGCAGTGAGGCGGCCAGGGGCTCTGGAAACACCATATATTTT. This translates into CASSEAARGSGNTIYF.

V and J are TRBV5-1 and TRBJ2-4, with TRBD1 matching 9 bases. Germline CDR1 and CDR2: SGHRS and YFSETQ. This CDR3 spans 14 amino acids. Trimming took 4 bases from V and 6 from J; bases not matched to a gene: 5. The CDR3 loop is CASSIEDRGNIQYF. The CDR3 nucleotides are TGCGCCAGCAGCATAGAGGACAGGGGAAACATTCAGTACTTC. The full variable domain, its missing parts supplied by reference TRBV5-1 and TRBJ2-4, is KAGVTQTPRYLIKTRGQQVTLSCSPISGHRSVSWYQQTPGQGLQFLFEYFSETQRNKGNFPGRFSGRQFSNSRSEMNVSTLELGDSALYLCASSIEDRGNIQYFGAGTRLSVL.

This clone was counted a few times. This chain connects TRBV30 to TRBJ2-1; 8 bases agree with TRBD2. Germline loops: CDR1 GTSNPN, CDR2 SVGIG (reference sequence). CDR3 length: 14 amino acids. V lost 5 bases and J lost 7; bases outside the gene matches: 10. The CDR3 protein is CAWDHGRVVNEQFF. The CDR3 DNA follows: TGTGCCTGGGACCACGGGAGGGTCGTGAATGAGCAGTTCTTC.

The V call is TRBV28, the J call TRBJ1-1; 8 bases line up with TRBD1. The CDR3 covers 16 residues. Germline V gene sequence: CDR1 MDHEN, CDR2 SYDVKM. V gave up 2 bases and J gave up 0 bases; unmatched junction bases: 5. CDR3 coding DNA: TGTGCCAGCAGTTTAGGGGCAGGGGGCATGAACACTGAAGCTTTCTTT. This encodes CASSLGAGGMNTEAFF.

This clone was recorded only once. The chain is built from TRBV10-3 and TRBJ2-7; the D gene is possibly TRBD2 (5 bases). V was pared by 0 bases and J by 3 bases, with 18 bases between. The CDR3 covers 17 residues. Germline CDR1 is ENHRY and CDR2 is SYGVKD. CDR3: CAISESVSVDADYEQYF. The DNA for the CDR3 is TGTGCCATCAGTGAGTCTGTTAGCGTAGATGCCGACTACGAGCAGTACTTC.

This chain joins TRBV27 and TRBJ2-7; possibly TRBD2 for D (5 bases). The germline V gene has CDR1 MNHEY and CDR2 SMNVEV (reference sequence). V was shortened by 0 bases and J by 3 bases, with 9 bases between the two germline ends. This CDR3 is 14 amino acids long. CDR3 sequence: CASSLSTGNYEQYF. The CDR3 coding sequence is TGTGCCAGCAGTTTATCGACCGGGAACTACGAGCAGTACTTC.

This chain connects TRBV7-9 to TRBJ2-7; D uncertain. Germline CDR1 and CDR2: SEHNR and FQNEAQ (reference sequence). There are 14 residues in the CDR3. Trimming removed 5 bases from V and 6 bases from J, with 17 bases in between. DNA of the CDR3: TGTGCCAGCAGCAGTCTAGTCGATCTCCGCGAGCAGTACTTC. This codes for CASSSLVDLREQYF.

This chain joins TRBV28 and TRBJ1-4, with 8 bases aligning to TRBD1. V lost 8 bases, J lost 6 bases, and 11 bases stayed unmatched. CDR3 size: 15 residues. CDR1 and CDR2 from the germline V gene are MDHEN and SYDVKM. The CDR3 DNA reads TGTGCCAGCGGGACCCGGGACAGGCTGGATGAAAAACTGTTTTTT. Translation: CASGTRDRLDEKLFF.

This clone was seen a handful of times. The V and J genes are TRBV14 and TRBJ2-7; D might be TRBD2 (5 bases). Germline CDR1 reads SGHDN; CDR2 reads FVKESK. The CDR3 has 15 amino acids. V was shortened by 4 bases and J by 0 bases, with 13 bases between the two germline ends. The CDR3 coding sequence is TGTGCCAGCAGCCCTCGACGGGAAAGCTCCTACGAGCAGTACTTC. Its translation: CASSPRRESSYEQYF.

J is TRBJ1-5 and V is TRBV30; D is ambiguous. V lost 3 bases and J lost 0, with 9 bases in between. CDR1 is GTSNPN, CDR2 SVGIG, per germline (reference sequence). The length of the CDR3 is 14 residues. CDR3 sequence (DNA): TGTGCCTGGAGCCTTTTGAGTAGCAATCAGCCCCAGCATTTT. Its protein is CAWSLLSSNQPQHF.

CDR3 loop: CATSATSGGYNEQFF. In DNA form, the CDR3 reads TGTGCCACCAGCGCGACTAGCGGAGGCTACAATGAGCAGTTCTTC. This chain links TRBV15 with TRBJ2-1; TRBD2 aligns across 9 bases. V shed 5 bases, J shed 3 bases, and the junction held 5 bases outside the gene matches. This CDR3 region has 15 residues. The germline gives CDR1 LNHNV, CDR2 YYDKDF (reference sequence).

The chain recombines TRBV11-2 with TRBJ2-7; no reliable D call. V was shortened by 0 bases and J by 4 bases, with 13 bases between the two germline ends. There are 15 residues in the CDR3. The germline V gene encodes CDR1 SGHAT and CDR2 FQNNGV. For the CDR3, the DNA is TGTGCCAGCAGCTTAGATGAAGACACCTATTACGAGCAGTACTTC. Protein: CASSLDEDTYYEQYF.

The chain carries TRBV6-1 and TRBJ2-5, with 8 bases that match TRBD1. Per germline, CDR1 MNHNS and CDR2 SASEGT. V was clipped by 4 bases and J by 4 bases; unmatched bases: 5. The CDR3 covers 14 residues. This CDR3 is CASSGQGWRETQYF. CDR3 sequence (DNA): TGTGCCAGCAGTGGACAGGGGTGGCGAGAGACCCAGTACTTC.

This clone was counted only a few times. This chain connects TRBV27 to TRBJ1-2, with TRBD1 matching 8 bases. The germline V gene has CDR1 MNHEY and CDR2 SMNVEV (reference sequence). V was clipped by 4 bases and J by 5 bases; unmatched bases: 6. This CDR3 contains 14 residues. CDR3 bases: TGTGCCAGCAGTTCCACAGGGGGGGAATATGGCTACACCTTC. Translating it yields CASSSTGGEYGYTF.

The rearrangement uses TRBV9 and TRBJ1-2, with 8 bases identical to TRBD1. J gave up 4 bases and V 3 bases, and 5 bases lay outside the gene matches. The CDR3 loop spans 14 amino acids. The germline V gene encodes CDR1 SGDLS and CDR2 YYNGEE. This chain's CDR3 is CASSEQGGGYGYTF. The DNA of the CDR3 is TGTGCCAGCAGCGAACAGGGGGGAGGCTATGGCTACACCTTC.

The chain uses TRBV6-5 and TRBJ1-5, with 9 bases matching TRBD1. Germline V CDR1 and CDR2: MNHEY, SVGAGI. The junction had 3 bases not matched to a gene; V was cut back by 0 bases and J by 9 bases. The CDR3 contains 14 residues. CDR3 sequence reads: CASSYSGTGRPQHF. CDR3 in DNA: TGTGCCAGCAGTTACTCCGGGACAGGGAGGCCCCAGCATTTT.

V usage is TRBV28 and J usage is TRBJ1-2; D not resolved. This CDR3 has 14 amino acids. Germline V gives CDR1 MDHEN, CDR2 SYDVKM. Trimming cost V 3 bases and J 4 bases, with 12 bases left between them. The CDR3 DNA follows: TGTGCCAGCAGTTTGGGTCTCGAGGGCTATGGCTACACCTTC. Translation gives CASSLGLEGYGYTF.

The chain has TRBV4-1 and TRBJ2-2, with 10 bases matching TRBD1. This CDR3 spans 17 amino acids. CDR1 is MGHRA and CDR2 is YSYEKL in the germline V gene. The V gene end was trimmed by 0 bases and the J gene end by 3 bases; junction bases not matched to a gene: 4. CDR3 DNA sequence: TGCGCCAGCAGCCAAGAAAGGGGACAGGGGTACACCGGGGAGCTGTTTTTT. Protein sequence: CASSQERGQGYTGELFF.

This sequence joins TRBV27 and TRBJ2-7, with TRBD2 matching over 12 bases. The CDR3 consists of 14 residues. The V gene's germline CDR1 is MNHEY and CDR2 SMNVEV (reference sequence). V gave up 6 bases and J gave up 4 bases; unmatched junction bases: 4. CDR3 in DNA: TGTGCCAGCAGAACTAGCGGGAGGCCTTACGAGCAGTACTTC. This codes for CASRTSGRPYEQYF.

J is TRBJ1-2 and V is TRBV4-1; D is undetermined. The CDR3 length is 15 residues. The germline V gene has CDR1 MGHRA and CDR2 YSYEKL. V was clipped by 0 bases and J by 8 bases, with 16 bases between them. CDR3 region: CASSQDHLGAGGYTF. The CDR3 region has the DNA TGCGCCAGCAGCCAAGATCACTTGGGTGCGGGCGGCTACACCTTC.

In the case of this clone: At one end the junction does not follow the germline gene, possibly because of a read error. The V gene is TRBV7-6, the J gene TRBJ2-3; 7 nucleotides align to TRBD2. This CDR3 is built from 16 residues. Looked up from germline, CDR1 is SGHVS and CDR2 is FNYEAQ. The CDR3 sequence: CASSLATGGGTGTQYF. The CDR3 DNA sequence: TGTGCCAGCAGCTTAGCTACGGGAGGTGGCACAGGTACGCAGTATTTT.

The rearrangement joins TRBV2 to TRBJ2-1; 12 bases match TRBD2. This CDR3 is 16 amino acids long. V shed 1 base and J 7 bases; nucleotides not matched to a gene: 5. Germline loops: CDR1 SNHLY, CDR2 FYNNEI. CDR3: CASSEVGTSGWNEQFF. The CDR3 coding sequence is TGTGCCAGCAGTGAAGTTGGGACTAGCGGGTGGAATGAGCAGTTCTTC.

The chain joins TRBV25-1 to TRBJ2-7; tentative D call: TRBD2 (6 bases). The CDR3 spans 14 residues. Per the germline V gene, CDR1 is MGHDK and CDR2 is SYGVNS. Trimming left V 1 base short and J 2 bases short, with 9 bases between. CDR3 residues: CASSESGLTYEQYF. CDR3 DNA: TGTGCCAGCAGTGAATCGGGACTTACCTACGAGCAGTACTTC.

The V call is TRBV6-4, the J call TRBJ2-1; 11 bases fit TRBD2. Germline-derived CDR1 and CDR2 are MRHNA and SNTAGT. After removal of 5 bases from V and 8 bases from J, the junction contained 5 bases not matched to a gene. This CDR3 region has 14 residues. CDR3 region: CASSLAGGGYEQFF. The CDR3 region has the DNA TGTGCCAGCAGTCTAGCGGGAGGTGGGTATGAGCAGTTCTTC.

The rearrangement uses TRBV6-5 and TRBJ2-7, with D maybe TRBD1 (6 bases). Germline values: CDR1 MNHEY, CDR2 SVGAGI. There are 14 residues in the CDR3. V lost 0 bases, J lost 3 bases, and 9 bases lay in between. The CDR3 DNA reads TGTGCCAGCAGTTACTCGGACAGTTACTACGAGCAGTACTTC. This sequence encodes CASSYSDSYYEQYF.

The V call is TRBV6-5, the J call TRBJ1-1; 7 bases agree with TRBD1. CDR3 length: 15 residues. The germline CDR1 and CDR2 sequences are MNHEY and SVGAGI. V gave up 0 bases and J gave up 4 bases; unmatched junction bases: 5. CDR3 amino acids: CASSYSEGASTEAFF. The CDR3 DNA reads as TGTGCCAGCAGTTACTCGGAGGGGGCAAGCACTGAAGCTTTCTTT.

As DNA, the CDR3 is TGTGCCAGCAGCCAAGATCTAGCGGGGCTGTACAATGAGCAGTTCTTC. It is translated as CASSQDLAGLYNEQFF. This chain joins TRBV4-2 and TRBJ2-1, with 9 bases that match TRBD2. CDR1 is LGHNA, CDR2 YNFKEQ, per germline. V trimming: 0 bases; J trimming: 4 bases; junction bases outside the gene matches: 4. This CDR3 comprises 16 residues.

The rearrangement links TRBV6-1 to TRBJ2-2, with a weak D call TRBD1 (6 bases). V lost 9 bases and J lost 6, with 17 bases in between. This CDR3 contains 14 residues. Germline V gene sequence: CDR1 MNHNS, CDR2 SASEGT. The CDR3 bases are TGTGCCAGTTCCAACAGGGTCCCATCCGGGGAGCTGTTTTTT. It translates to CASSNRVPSGELFF.

V is TRBV11-1 and J is TRBJ2-3; tentatively, D is TRBD1 (6 bases). The ends were cut back, 2 bases at V and 3 bases at J, with 6 bases in the middle. This CDR3 has 13 residues. Looked up from germline, CDR1 is SGHAT and CDR2 is FQDESV (reference sequence). The CDR3 spells CASSLTGTDTQYF. Written as DNA, the CDR3 is TGTGCCAGCAGCTTAACAGGGACAGATACGCAGTATTTT.

V gene TRBV6-5 combines with J gene TRBJ2-1, with D unclear. V dropped 4 bases and J dropped 2 bases, with 15 bases sitting between them. The CDR3 extends over 16 amino acids. Looked up from germline, CDR1 is MNHEY and CDR2 is SVGAGI. The CDR3: CASSSLDWRTYNEQFF. The CDR3 region has the DNA TGTGCCAGCAGTTCTCTTGACTGGAGAACCTACAATGAGCAGTTCTTC.

V usage is TRBV11-2 and J usage is TRBJ2-1, with 10 bases aligning to TRBD2. V was clipped by 4 bases and J by 7 bases; unmatched bases: 7. The V gene's germline CDR1 is SGHAT and CDR2 FQNNGV. The CDR3 is made up of 15 amino acids. CDR3 sequence reads: CASSSRGLAANEQFF. CDR3 sequence (DNA): TGTGCCAGCAGCTCCCGCGGACTAGCGGCGAATGAGCAGTTCTTC.

The gene calls are TRBV28 and TRBJ1-2; TRBD1 agrees at 10 bases. J was trimmed by 8 bases and V by 7 bases; bases with no gene match: 10. CDR3 length: 14 residues. Germline lookup yields CDR1 MDHEN and CDR2 SYDVKM. CDR3 residues: CASTLRRQGAGYTF. The CDR3, as DNA: TGTGCCAGCACCCTCCGGCGACAGGGGGCGGGCTACACCTTC.